The 15 T cell receptor beta chains given below trace back to one sample, sequenced in a study of blood T cell repertoires in COVID-19. Clones were read by immunoSEQ multiplex PCR, and TCRdb kept only the in-frame ones, dropping some. The data show 250,000 to 350,000 clones, about nine tenths seen once. Sequencing was performed on PBMCs or T cells enriched from blood (not recorded which). These receptors originate from a young woman who had recovered from COVID-19.

V usage is TRBV7-3 and J usage is TRBJ2-1, with D perhaps matching TRBD1 (6 bases). CDR1 and CDR2 (germline): SGHTA, FQGTGA. This CDR3 is built from 14 residues. V was trimmed by 5 bases and J by 7 bases, leaving 15 bases between them. The CDR3 sequence is CASSPHQGWNEQFF. The CDR3 nucleotides are TGTGCCAGCAGCCCCCACCAGGGGTGGAATGAGCAGTTCTTC.

On this clone itself: A junction boundary mismatches the germline segment, possibly from a read error. The CDR3 region is CASSPGQGTVHF. The CDR3 DNA sequence: TGTGCCAGCAGCCCGGGACAGGGAACGGTCCATTTT. The V gene is TRBV12-3 or TRBV12-4, the J gene TRBJ1-1, with 9 nucleotides matching TRBD1. The CDR3 contains 12 residues.

This clone appeared a single time. CDR3 sequence reads: CASSLGVPGANVLTF. CDR3 nucleotides: TGTGCCAGCTCACTAGGGGTCCCTGGGGCCAACGTCCTGACTTTC. The chain has TRBV18 and TRBJ2-6; D perhaps matches TRBD1 (5 bases). The CDR3 extends over 15 amino acids. Germline assignment: CDR1 KGHSH and CDR2 LQKENI. The germline V and J ends were trimmed by 4 bases and 2 bases, with 9 bases remaining between them.

The chain has TRBV3-1 (or the pseudogene TRBV3-2) and TRBJ2-1; the D gene is possibly TRBD1 (6 bases). With 3 bases removed from V and 6 bases from J, the gap between germline ends came to 15 bases. This CDR3 is 15 amino acids long. Per the germline V gene, CDR1 is LGHDT and CDR2 is YNNKEL (reference sequence). The CDR3 sequence is CASSQSRGTSNEQFF. For the CDR3, the DNA is TGTGCCAGCAGCCAGTCCAGGGGCACTAGCAATGAGCAGTTCTTC.

The J gene is TRBJ2-2, the V gene TRBV19, with 9 bases fitting TRBD1. CDR1 and CDR2 (germline): LNHDA, SQIVND (reference sequence). CDR3 length: 16 residues. Losses at the gene ends were 4 bases for V and 6 bases for J; bases not matched to a gene: 9. Written as DNA, the CDR3 is TGTGCCAGTAGTACGATCGGGACAGGGTTCGCCGGGGAGCTGTTTTTT. Protein sequence: CASSTIGTGFAGELFF.

This chain joins TRBV11-2 and TRBJ2-1; 7 nucleotides match TRBD2. Per germline, CDR1 SGHAT and CDR2 FQNNGV. The J segment lost 3 bases and the V segment lost 1 base, leaving 6 bases of the junction unmatched. There are 16 residues in the CDR3. The CDR3 region has the DNA TGTGCCAGCAGCTTAGTCGGGGGGAAGTACTACAATGAGCAGTTCTTC. Its protein is CASSLVGGKYYNEQFF.

V usage is TRBV18 and J usage is TRBJ2-1, with 8 bases identical to TRBD1. Per germline, CDR1 KGHSH and CDR2 LQKENI. This CDR3 is built from 15 residues. V lost 2 bases and J lost 2; bases outside the gene matches: 2. The CDR3, as DNA: TGTGCCAGCTCACCAACACAGGGGGCCTACAATGAGCAGTTCTTC. Protein: CASSPTQGAYNEQFF.

V gene TRBV5-6 combines with J gene TRBJ1-2, with D possibly being TRBD1 (6 bases). CDR1 SGHDT and CDR2 YYEEEE come from the germline V gene. The length of the CDR3 is 16 residues. Trimming stripped 0 bases from V and 4 bases from J, with 16 bases between. CDR3 DNA: TGTGCCAGCAGCTTGGTCAGCCTACAGGGAGCCTATGGCTACACCTTC. It codes for CASSLVSLQGAYGYTF.

J is TRBJ2-5 and V is TRBV27; 12 bases line up with TRBD1. This CDR3 spans 18 amino acids. The trim removed 6 bases at V and 5 bases at J, leaving 16 bases unmatched. Germline CDR1 MNHEY, CDR2 SMNVEV (reference sequence). The DNA for the CDR3 is TGTGCCAGCAGCAAACTCCCGGGACAGGGGGCCGGGAAGGAGACCCAGTACTTC. It codes for CASSKLPGQGAGKETQYF.

V usage is TRBV5-1 and J usage is TRBJ1-4; D may be TRBD1 (6 bases). Germline-derived CDR1 and CDR2 are SGHRS and YFSETQ. The CDR3 consists of 15 residues. V was clipped by 1 base and J by 7 bases, with 14 bases between them. CDR3 protein: CASSLTGAGGEKLFF. CDR3 in DNA: TGCGCCAGCAGCTTGACGGGGGCGGGAGGTGAAAAACTGTTTTTT. Full variable domain (missing parts from reference TRBV5-1 and TRBJ1-4): KAGVTQTPRYLIKTRGQQVTLSCSPISGHRSVSWYQQTPGQGLQFLFEYFSETQRNKGNFPGRFSGRQFSNSRSEMNVSTLELGDSALYLCASSLTGAGGEKLFFGSGTQLSVL.

V gene TRBV5-1 combines with J gene TRBJ1-1; perhaps TRBD1 as D (5 bases). In germline, CDR1 is SGHRS, CDR2 YFSETQ. V lost 3 bases and J 1 base, leaving 10 bases between the germline ends. This CDR3 is 14 amino acids long. CDR3 amino acids: CASSWVQGNTEAFF. The CDR3 DNA reads as TGCGCCAGCAGCTGGGTGCAGGGGAACACTGAAGCTTTCTTT.

The chain carries TRBV9 and TRBJ2-5; 12 bases line up with TRBD2. The CDR3 spans 16 residues. Unmatched junction bases numbered 7, after V lost 4 bases and J lost 3 bases. Germline V gives CDR1 SGDLS, CDR2 YYNGEE. The chain's CDR3 is CASSTGPSGGEETQYF. The DNA for the CDR3 is TGTGCCAGCAGCACAGGTCCTAGCGGGGGGGAAGAGACCCAGTACTTC.

The CDR3 nucleotides are TGTGCCAGCACTGACAGGGGATGGAATGAGCAGTTCTTC. Its protein product is CASTDRGWNEQFF. The rearrangement links TRBV28 to TRBJ2-1; TRBD1 agrees at 8 bases. CDR1 is MDHEN and CDR2 is SYDVKM in the germline V gene. This CDR3 contains 13 residues. Trimming cost V 7 bases and J 7 bases; bases outside gene matches: 6.

The chain is built from TRBV7-9 and TRBJ2-3, with 11 bases matching TRBD2. V trimming: 2 bases; J trimming: 1 base; junction bases outside the gene matches: 2. The CDR3 contains 16 residues. Germline CDR1 reads SEHNR; CDR2 reads FQNEAQ (reference sequence). As DNA, the CDR3 is TGTGCCAGCAGCTTACTAGCGGGAGGACGCACAGATACGCAGTATTTT. It translates to CASSLLAGGRTDTQYF.

The CDR3 protein is CAGGVNTEAFF. The CDR3 DNA reads TGTGCCGGGGGCGTGAACACTGAAGCTTTCTTT. V and J are TRBV28 and TRBJ1-1; tentatively, D is TRBD1 (6 bases). Trimming stripped 11 bases from V and 0 bases from J, with 7 bases between. From germline, CDR1 is MDHEN and CDR2 SYDVKM. This CDR3 is 11 amino acids long.